The T cell receptor (beta chain) described here comes from a study of blood T cell repertoires in COVID-19. Study details: The United States, Italy and Spain supplied acute and convalescent COVID-19 samples. Sample material is recorded as cDNA or gDNA derived from T cells, B-cell-depleted T cells, or PBMCs.

This CDR3 is 17 amino acids long. V was clipped by 7 bases and J by 5 bases, with 24 bases between them. The V gene's germline CDR1 is MDHEN and CDR2 SYDVKM. Per the original methods: Quantification of nucleated cells was approximated via reference gene primer amplification. The repertoire was sequenced with immunoSEQ multiplex PCR; TCRdb's copy has only in-frame clones and lacks some. V, J and clone size are taken as reported in that table, and D and trimming were inferred from the DNA itself. Of more than 150,000 clones listed, roughly 80% are singletons. The specimen sequenced was peripheral blood. This clonotype was sampled from a man aged 45-60 years who had recovered from COVID-19. The chain joins TRBV28 to TRBJ2-1; D is perhaps TRBD2 (6 bases). The CDR3, as DNA: TGTGCCAGCACTCCATCCCCGGGGGTACCATCAAACAATGAGCAGTTCTTC. Its translation is CASTPSPGVPSNNEQFF. Together with reference TRBV28 and TRBJ2-1, the CDR3 gives the full variable domain: DVKVTQSSRYLVKRTGEKVFLECVQDMDHENMFWYRQDPGLGLRLIYFSYDVKMKEKGDIPEGYSVSREKKERFSLILESASTNQTSMYLCASTPSPGVPSNNEQFFGPGTRLTVL.